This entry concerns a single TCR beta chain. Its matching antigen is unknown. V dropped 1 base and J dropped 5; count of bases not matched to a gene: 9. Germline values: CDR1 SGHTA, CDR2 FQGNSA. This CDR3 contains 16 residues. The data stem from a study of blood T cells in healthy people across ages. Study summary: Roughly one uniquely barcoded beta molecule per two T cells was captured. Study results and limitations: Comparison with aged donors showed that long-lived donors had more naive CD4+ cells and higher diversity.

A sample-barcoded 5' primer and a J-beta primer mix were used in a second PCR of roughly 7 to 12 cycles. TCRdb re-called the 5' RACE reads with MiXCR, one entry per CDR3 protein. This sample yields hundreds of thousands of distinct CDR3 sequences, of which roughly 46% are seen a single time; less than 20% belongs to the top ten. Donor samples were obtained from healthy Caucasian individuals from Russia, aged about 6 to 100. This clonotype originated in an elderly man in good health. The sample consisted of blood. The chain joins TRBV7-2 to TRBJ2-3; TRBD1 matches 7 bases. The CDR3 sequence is CASSLGVDRDVDTQYF. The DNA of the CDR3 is TGTGCCAGCAGCTTAGGGGTCGACAGGGATGTAGATACGCAGTATTTT.